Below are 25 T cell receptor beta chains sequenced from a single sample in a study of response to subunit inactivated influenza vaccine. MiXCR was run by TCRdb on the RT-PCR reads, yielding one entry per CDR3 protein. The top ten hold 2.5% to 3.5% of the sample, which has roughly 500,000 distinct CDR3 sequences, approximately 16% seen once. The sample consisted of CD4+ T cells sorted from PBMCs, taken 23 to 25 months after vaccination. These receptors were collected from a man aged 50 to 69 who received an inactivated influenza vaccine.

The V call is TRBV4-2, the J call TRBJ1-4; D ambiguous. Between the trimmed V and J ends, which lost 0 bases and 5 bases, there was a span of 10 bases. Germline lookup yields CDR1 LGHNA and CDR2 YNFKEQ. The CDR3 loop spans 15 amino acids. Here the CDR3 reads CASSQDPAQNEKLFF. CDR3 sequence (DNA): TGTGCCAGCAGCCAAGATCCGGCACAGAATGAAAAACTGTTTTTT.

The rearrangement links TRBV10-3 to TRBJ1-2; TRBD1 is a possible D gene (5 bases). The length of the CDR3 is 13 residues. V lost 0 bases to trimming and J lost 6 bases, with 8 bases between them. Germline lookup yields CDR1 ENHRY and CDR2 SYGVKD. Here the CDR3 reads CAISESRDDGYTF. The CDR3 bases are TGTGCCATCAGTGAGTCCAGGGATGATGGCTACACCTTC.

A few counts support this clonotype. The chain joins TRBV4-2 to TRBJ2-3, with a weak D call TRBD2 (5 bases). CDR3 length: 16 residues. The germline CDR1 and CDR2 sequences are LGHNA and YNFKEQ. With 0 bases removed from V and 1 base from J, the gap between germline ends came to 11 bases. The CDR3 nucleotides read TGTGCCAGCAGCCAAGATAGGAGCGGACGCACAGATACGCAGTATTTT. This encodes CASSQDRSGRTDTQYF.

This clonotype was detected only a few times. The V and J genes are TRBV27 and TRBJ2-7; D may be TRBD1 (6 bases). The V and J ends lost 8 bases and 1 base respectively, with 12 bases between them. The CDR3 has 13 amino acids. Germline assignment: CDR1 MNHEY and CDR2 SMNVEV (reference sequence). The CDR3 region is CASGTPSSYEQYF. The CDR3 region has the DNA TGTGCCAGCGGGACACCATCTTCCTACGAGCAGTACTTC.

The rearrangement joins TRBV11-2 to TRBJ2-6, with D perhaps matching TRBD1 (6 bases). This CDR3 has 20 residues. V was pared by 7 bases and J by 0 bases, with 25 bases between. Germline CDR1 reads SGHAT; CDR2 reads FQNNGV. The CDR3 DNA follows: TGTGCCAGCACCCTCAGACCTTTACAGGGTACTAGCTCTGGGGCCAACGTCCTGACTTTC. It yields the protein CASTLRPLQGTSSGANVLTF.

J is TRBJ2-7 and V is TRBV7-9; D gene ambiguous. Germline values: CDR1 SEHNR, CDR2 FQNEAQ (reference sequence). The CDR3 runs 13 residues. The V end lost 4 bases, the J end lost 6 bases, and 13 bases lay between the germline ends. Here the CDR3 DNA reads TGTGCCAGCAGCTCCGGACGGGCAGGCGAGCAGTACTTC. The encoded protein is CASSSGRAGEQYF.

The CDR3 nucleotides read TGCAGTGCTAGTAGGGTCGGCACTGAAGCTTTCTTT. Amino acid sequence: CSASRVGTEAFF. The chain combines TRBV20-1 with TRBJ1-1; the D is unclear. Germline V gives CDR1 DFQATT, CDR2 SNEGSKA (reference sequence). The CDR3 spans 12 residues. The V gene lost 3 bases and the J gene lost 4 bases, with 9 bases spanning the gap.

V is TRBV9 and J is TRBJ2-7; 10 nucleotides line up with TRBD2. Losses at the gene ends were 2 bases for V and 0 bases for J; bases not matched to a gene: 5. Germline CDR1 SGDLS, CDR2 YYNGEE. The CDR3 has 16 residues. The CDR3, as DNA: TGTGCCAGCAGCGTGGGTAGCGGGAGGATCTCCTACGAGCAGTACTTC. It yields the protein CASSVGSGRISYEQYF.

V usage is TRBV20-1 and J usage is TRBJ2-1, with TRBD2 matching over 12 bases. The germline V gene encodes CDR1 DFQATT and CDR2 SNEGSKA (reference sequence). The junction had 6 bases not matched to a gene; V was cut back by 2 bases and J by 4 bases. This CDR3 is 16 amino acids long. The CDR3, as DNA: TGCAGTGCTAGAAGGAGGGGGACTAGCGGGTACAATGAGCAGTTCTTC. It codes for CSARRRGTSGYNEQFF.

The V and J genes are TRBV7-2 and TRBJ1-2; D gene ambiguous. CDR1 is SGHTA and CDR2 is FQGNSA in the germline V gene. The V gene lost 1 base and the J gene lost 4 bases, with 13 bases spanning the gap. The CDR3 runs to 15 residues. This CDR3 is CASSLGPLPFYGYTF. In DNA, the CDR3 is TGTGCCAGCAGCTTAGGTCCTCTCCCCTTCTATGGCTACACCTTC.

The CDR3 loop reads CASSFEGGPVDNEQFF. The CDR3 DNA reads as TGTGCCAGCAGTTTTGAGGGAGGGCCGGTTGACAATGAGCAGTTCTTC. The chain uses TRBV28 and TRBJ2-1; TRBD2 matches at 7 bases. Germline lookup yields CDR1 MDHEN and CDR2 SYDVKM. CDR3 length equals 16 residues. J lost 5 bases, V lost 3 bases, and 10 bases had no gene match.

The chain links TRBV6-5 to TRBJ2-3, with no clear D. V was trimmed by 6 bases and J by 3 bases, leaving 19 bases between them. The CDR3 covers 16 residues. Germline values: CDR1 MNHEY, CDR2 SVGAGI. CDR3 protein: CASSYGSGPATDTQYF. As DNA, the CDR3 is TGTGCCAGCAGCTACGGGTCAGGACCTGCTACAGATACGCAGTATTTT.

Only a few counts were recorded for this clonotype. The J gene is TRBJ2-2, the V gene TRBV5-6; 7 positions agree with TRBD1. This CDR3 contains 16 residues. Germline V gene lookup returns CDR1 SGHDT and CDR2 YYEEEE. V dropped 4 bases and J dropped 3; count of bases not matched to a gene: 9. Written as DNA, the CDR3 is TGTGCCAGCAGCACAAGACAGGGTCTGGACACCGGGGAGCTGTTTTTT. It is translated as CASSTRQGLDTGELFF. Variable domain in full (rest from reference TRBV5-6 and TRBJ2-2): DAGVTQSPTHLIKTRGQQVTLRCSPKSGHDTVSWYQQALGQGPQFIFQYYEEEERQRGNFPDRFSGHQFPNYSSELNVNALLLGDSALYLCASSTRQGLDTGELFFGEGSRLTVL.

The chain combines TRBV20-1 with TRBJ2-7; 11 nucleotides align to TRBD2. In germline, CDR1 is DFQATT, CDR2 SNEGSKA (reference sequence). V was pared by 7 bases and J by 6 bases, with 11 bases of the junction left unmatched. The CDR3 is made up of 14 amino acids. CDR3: CSVIATSGSFEQYF. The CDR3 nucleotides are TGCAGTGTCATCGCCACTAGCGGGAGCTTCGAGCAGTACTTC.

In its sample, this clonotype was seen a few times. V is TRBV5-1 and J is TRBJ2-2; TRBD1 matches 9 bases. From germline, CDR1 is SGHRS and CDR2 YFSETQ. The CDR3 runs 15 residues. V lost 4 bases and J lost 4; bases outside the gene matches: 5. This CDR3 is CASSRDRVATGELFF. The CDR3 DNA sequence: TGCGCCAGCAGCCGGGACAGGGTGGCCACCGGGGAGCTGTTTTTT.

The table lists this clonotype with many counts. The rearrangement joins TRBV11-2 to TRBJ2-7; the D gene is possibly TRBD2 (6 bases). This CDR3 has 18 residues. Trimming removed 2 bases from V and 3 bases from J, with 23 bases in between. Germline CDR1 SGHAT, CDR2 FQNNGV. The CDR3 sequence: CASSLPPLLARINYEQYF. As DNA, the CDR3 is TGTGCCAGCAGCTTACCCCCTCTCCTAGCGCGTATTAACTACGAGCAGTACTTC.

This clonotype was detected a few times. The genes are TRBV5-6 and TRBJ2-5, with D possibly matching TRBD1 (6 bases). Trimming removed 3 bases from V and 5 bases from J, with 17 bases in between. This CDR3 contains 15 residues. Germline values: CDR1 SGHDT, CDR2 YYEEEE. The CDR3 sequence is CASSSQYRDQETQYF. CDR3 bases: TGTGCCAGCAGCTCCCAATACAGGGATCAGGAGACCCAGTACTTC.

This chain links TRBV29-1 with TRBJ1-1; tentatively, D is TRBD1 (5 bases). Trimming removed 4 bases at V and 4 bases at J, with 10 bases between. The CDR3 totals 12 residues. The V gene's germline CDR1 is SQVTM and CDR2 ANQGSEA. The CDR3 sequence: CSVGVGGTEAFF. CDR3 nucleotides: TGCAGCGTTGGTGTGGGGGGCACTGAAGCTTTCTTT. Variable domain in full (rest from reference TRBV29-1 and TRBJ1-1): SAVISQKPSRDICQRGTSLTIQCQVDSQVTMMFWYRQQPGQSLTLIATANQGSEATYESGFVIDKFPISRPNLTFSTLTVSNMSPEDSSIYLCSVGVGGTEAFFGQGTRLTVV.

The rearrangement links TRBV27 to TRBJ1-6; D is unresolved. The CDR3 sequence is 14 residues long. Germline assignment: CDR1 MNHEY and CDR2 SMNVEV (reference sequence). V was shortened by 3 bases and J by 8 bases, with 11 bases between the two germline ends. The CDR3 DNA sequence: TGTGCCAGCAGTTTTGAGGGTCTGGATTCACCCCTCCACTTT. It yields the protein CASSFEGLDSPLHF.

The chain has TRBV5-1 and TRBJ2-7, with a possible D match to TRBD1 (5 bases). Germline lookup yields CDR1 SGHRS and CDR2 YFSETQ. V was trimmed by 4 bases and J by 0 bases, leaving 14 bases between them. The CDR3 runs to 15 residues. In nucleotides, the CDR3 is TGCGCCAGCAGCCTCAAGGGGCCAAGCTCCTACGAGCAGTACTTC. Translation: CASSLKGPSSYEQYF.

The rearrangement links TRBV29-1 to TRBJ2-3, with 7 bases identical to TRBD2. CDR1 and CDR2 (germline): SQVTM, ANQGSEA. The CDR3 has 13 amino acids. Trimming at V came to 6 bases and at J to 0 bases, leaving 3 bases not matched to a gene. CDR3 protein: CSVNSGSTDTQYF. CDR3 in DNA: TGCAGCGTAAATAGCGGGAGCACAGATACGCAGTATTTT.

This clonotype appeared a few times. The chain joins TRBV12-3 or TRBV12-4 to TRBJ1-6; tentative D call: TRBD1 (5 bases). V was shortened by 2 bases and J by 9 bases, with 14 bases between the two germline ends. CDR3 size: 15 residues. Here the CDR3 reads CASSLRTGSGSPLHF. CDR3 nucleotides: TGTGCCAGCAGTTTACGTACAGGCTCAGGTTCACCCCTCCACTTT.

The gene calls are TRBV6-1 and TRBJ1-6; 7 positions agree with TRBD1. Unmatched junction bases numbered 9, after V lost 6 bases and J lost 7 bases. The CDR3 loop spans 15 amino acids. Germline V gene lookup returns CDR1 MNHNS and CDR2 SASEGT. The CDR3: CASSPGRGRNSPLHF. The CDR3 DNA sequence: TGTGCCAGCAGCCCAGGGAGGGGGCGAAATTCACCCCTCCACTTT.

The CDR3 nucleotides are TGTGCCAGCAGAACTACCGGGACAGGGTTCTACGAGCAGTACTTC. It encodes CASRTTGTGFYEQYF. V usage is TRBV28 and J usage is TRBJ2-7, with 9 bases aligning to TRBD1. The CDR3 has 15 residues. Trimming at V came to 6 bases and at J to 3 bases, leaving 9 bases not matched to a gene. Germline V gene sequence: CDR1 MDHEN, CDR2 SYDVKM.

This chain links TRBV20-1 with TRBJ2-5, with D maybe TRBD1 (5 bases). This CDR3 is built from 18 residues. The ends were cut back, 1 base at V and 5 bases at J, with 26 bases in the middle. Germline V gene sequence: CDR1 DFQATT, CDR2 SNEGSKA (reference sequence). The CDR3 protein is CSARGTWRSTQKGETQYF. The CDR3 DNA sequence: TGCAGTGCTAGAGGAACCTGGCGCTCGACTCAAAAGGGGGAGACCCAGTACTTC.